This TCR beta chain was obtained from a study of beta chain features in type 1 diabetes. The single heparinised draw taken from each donor contained about 100 mL of blood on average. The study reverse transcribed the entire isolated RNA, so it sequenced expressed TCRB transcripts. Clones were read by immunoSEQ multiplex PCR, and TCRdb kept only the in-frame ones, dropping some. The sample contains about 250,000 clones, 14% of which appear only once. V lost 4 bases to trimming and J lost 1 base, with 16 bases between them. Germline lookup yields CDR1 MDHEN and CDR2 SYDVKM. CDR3 size: 16 residues. Turning to this clone: The target antigen is unknown.

Study results and caveats: A moderate, significant TCRB CDR3 shortening appeared in type 1 diabetes across four CD4+ subsets. In the patient group, naive, central memory and Treg TCRB repertoires seemed more alike than in the healthy donor group. Whether HLA type influences TCRB rearrangement remained unresolved here.

The sequence derives from a woman in her thirties or forties in good health. Sequenced sample: naive CD4+ T cells from blood. The chain joins TRBV28 to TRBJ1-1; possible D gene TRBD1, 5 bases. The CDR3 DNA follows: TGTGCCAGCAGTTCACCAGGGTCCCTGTGGAACACTGAAGCTTTCTTT. Protein sequence: CASSSPGSLWNTEAFF. Full variable domain (outside the CDR3, taken from reference TRBV28 and TRBJ1-1): DVKVTQSSRYLVKRTGEKVFLECVQDMDHENMFWYRQDPGLGLRLIYFSYDVKMKEKGDIPEGYSVSREKKERFSLILESASTNQTSMYLCASSSPGSLWNTEAFFGQGTRLTVV.